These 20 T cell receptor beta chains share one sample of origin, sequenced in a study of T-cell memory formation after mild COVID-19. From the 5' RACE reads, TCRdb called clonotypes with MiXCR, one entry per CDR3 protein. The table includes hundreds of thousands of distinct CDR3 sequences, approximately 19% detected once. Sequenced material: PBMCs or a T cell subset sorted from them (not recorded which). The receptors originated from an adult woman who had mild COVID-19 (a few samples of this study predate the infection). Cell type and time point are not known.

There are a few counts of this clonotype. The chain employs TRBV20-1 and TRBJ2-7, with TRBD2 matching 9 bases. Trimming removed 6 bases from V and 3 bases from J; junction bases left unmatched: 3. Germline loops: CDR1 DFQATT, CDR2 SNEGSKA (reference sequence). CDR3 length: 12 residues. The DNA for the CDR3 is TGCAGTGCCAATAGCGGGGGCTACGAGCAGTACTTC. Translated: CSANSGGYEQYF.

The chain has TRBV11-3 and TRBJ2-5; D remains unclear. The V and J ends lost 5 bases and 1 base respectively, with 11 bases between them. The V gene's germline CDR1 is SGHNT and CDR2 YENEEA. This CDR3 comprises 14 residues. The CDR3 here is CASSRPQVQETQYF. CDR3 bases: TGTGCCAGCAGCCGACCCCAGGTCCAAGAGACCCAGTACTTC.

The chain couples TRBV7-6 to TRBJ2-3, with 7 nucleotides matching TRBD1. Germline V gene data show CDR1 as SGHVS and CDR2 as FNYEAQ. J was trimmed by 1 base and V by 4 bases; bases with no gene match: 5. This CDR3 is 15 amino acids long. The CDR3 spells CASSSDRFRTDTQYF. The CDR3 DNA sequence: TGTGCCAGCAGCTCGGACAGGTTCCGCACAGATACGCAGTATTTT.

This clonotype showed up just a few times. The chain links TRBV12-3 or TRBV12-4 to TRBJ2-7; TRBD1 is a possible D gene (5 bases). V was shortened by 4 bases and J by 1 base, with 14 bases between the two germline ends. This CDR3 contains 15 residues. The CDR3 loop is CASSSAAGFSYEQYF. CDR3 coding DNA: TGTGCCAGCAGTTCGGCAGCAGGGTTTTCCTACGAGCAGTACTTC.

This CDR3 reads CSAINWGSYEQYF. The CDR3 DNA reads TGCAGTGCTATTAACTGGGGATCCTACGAGCAGTACTTC. The chain employs TRBV20-1 and TRBJ2-7; D gene uncertain. V was trimmed by 4 bases and J by 1 base, leaving 11 bases between them. This CDR3 has 13 residues. Germline CDR1 is DFQATT and CDR2 is SNEGSKA (reference sequence).

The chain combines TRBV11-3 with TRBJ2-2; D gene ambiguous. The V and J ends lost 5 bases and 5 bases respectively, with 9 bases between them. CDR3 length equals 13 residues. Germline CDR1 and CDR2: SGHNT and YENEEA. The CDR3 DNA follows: TGTGCCAGCAGCCCTTTTGGGACCGGGGAGCTGTTTTTT. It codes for CASSPFGTGELFF.

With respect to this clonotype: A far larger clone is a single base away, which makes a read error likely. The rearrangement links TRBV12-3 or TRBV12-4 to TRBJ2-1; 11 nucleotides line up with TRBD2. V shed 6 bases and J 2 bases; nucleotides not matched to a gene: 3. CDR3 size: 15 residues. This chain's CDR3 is CASSIAGGPYNEQFF. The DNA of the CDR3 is TGTGCCAGCAGCATAGCGGGAGGGCCCTACAATGAGCAGTTCTTC.

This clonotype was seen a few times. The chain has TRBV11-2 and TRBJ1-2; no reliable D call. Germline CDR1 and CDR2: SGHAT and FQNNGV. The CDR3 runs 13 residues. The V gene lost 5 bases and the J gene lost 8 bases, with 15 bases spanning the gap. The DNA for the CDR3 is TGTGCCAGCAGCCCCATCGTCGTGGGGGGCTACACCTTC. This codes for CASSPIVVGGYTF.

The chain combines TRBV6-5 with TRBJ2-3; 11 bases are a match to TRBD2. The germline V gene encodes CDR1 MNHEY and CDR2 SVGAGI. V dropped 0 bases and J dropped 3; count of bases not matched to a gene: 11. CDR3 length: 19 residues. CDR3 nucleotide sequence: TGTGCCAGCAGTTACTCGACTAGCGGGGCCCAAATTGTTACAGATACGCAGTATTTT. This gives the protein CASSYSTSGAQIVTDTQYF.

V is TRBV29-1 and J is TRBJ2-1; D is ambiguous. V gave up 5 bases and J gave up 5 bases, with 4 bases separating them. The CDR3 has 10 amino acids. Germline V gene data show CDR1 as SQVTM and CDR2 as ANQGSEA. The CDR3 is CSVFHNEQFF. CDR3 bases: TGCAGCGTTTTCCACAATGAGCAGTTCTTC.

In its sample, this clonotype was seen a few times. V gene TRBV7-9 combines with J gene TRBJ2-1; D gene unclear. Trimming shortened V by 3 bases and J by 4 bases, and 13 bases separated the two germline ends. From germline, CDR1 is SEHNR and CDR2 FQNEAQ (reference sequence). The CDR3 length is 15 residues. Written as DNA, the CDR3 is TGTGCCAGCAGCTTTGTGCCTATATCTTACAATGAGCAGTTCTTC. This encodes CASSFVPISYNEQFF.

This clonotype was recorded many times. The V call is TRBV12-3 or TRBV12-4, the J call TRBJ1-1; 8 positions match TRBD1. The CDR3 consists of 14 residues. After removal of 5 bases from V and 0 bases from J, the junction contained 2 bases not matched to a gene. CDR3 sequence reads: CASSRQGMNTEAFF. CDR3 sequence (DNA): TGTGCCAGCAGTCGACAGGGGATGAACACTGAAGCTTTCTTT.

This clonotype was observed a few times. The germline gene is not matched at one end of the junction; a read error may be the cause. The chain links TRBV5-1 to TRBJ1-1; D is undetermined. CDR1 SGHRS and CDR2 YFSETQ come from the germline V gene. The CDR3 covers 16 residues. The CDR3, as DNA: TGCGCCAGCAGCTTGTCCCCGGGAAGAAAGAACACTGAAGCTTTTTTT. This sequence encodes CASSLSPGRKNTEAFF.

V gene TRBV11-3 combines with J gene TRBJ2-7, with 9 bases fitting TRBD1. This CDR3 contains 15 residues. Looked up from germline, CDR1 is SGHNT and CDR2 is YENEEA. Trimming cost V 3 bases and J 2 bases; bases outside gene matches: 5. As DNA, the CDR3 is TGTGCCAGCAGCTTCGGACAGGGGCCGACCTACGAGCAGTACTTC. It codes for CASSFGQGPTYEQYF.

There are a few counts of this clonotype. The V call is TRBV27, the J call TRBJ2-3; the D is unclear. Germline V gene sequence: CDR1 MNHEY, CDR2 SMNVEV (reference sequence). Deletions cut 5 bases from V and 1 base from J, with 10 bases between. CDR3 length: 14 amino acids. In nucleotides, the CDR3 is TGTGCCAGCAGTACCAATTACGGCACAGATACGCAGTATTTT. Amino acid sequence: CASSTNYGTDTQYF.

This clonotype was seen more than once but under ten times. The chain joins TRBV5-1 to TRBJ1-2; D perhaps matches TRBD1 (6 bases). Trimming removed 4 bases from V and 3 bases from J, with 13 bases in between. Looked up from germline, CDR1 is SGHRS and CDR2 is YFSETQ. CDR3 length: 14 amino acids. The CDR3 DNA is TGCGCCAGCAGCCCGGTCAGGGGCCACTATGGCTACACCTTC. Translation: CASSPVRGHYGYTF.

The CDR3 nucleotides read TGTGCCAGCAGCCCTCACCCGTCGCAGGGTAGCTATGGCTACACCTTC. Translated, it gives CASSPHPSQGSYGYTF. The chain couples TRBV5-4 to TRBJ1-2, with a weak D call TRBD1 (5 bases). This CDR3 region has 16 residues. Deletions cut 4 bases from V and 4 bases from J, with 20 bases between. Germline V gene sequence: CDR1 SGHNT, CDR2 YYREEE (reference sequence).

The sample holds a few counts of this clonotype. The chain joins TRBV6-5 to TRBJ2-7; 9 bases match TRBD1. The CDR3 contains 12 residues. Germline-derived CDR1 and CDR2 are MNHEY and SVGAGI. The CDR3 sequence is CATGTGSYEQYF. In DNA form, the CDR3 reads TGTGCGACCGGGACAGGGTCCTACGAGCAGTACTTC.

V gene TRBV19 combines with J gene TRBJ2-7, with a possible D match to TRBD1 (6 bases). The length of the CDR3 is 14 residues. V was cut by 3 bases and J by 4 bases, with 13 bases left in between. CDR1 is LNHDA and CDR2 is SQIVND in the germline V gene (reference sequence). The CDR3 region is CASSIRDKFYEQYF. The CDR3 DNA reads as TGTGCCAGTAGTATTCGGGACAAATTTTACGAGCAGTACTTC.

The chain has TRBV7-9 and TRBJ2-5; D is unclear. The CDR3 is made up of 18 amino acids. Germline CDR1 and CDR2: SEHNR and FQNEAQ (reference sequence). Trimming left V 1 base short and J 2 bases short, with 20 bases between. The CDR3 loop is CASSLEIGVWVGQETQYF. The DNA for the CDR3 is TGTGCCAGCAGCTTAGAGATTGGGGTCTGGGTCGGTCAAGAGACCCAGTACTTC.